Listed below are T cell receptor beta chains from one sample, sequenced in a study of early T cells in non-severe SARS-CoV-2 infection. MiXCR, run by TCRdb on the 5' RACE reads, gives a single entry per CDR3 protein. The data show about 110,000 distinct CDR3 sequences, about 12% seen once. The sequenced material came from whole blood. The source is an adult who was a healthcare worker with PCR-confirmed SARS-CoV-2 infection or an uninfected control (not recorded which). The CDR3 runs from the conserved cysteine through the conserved F or W. A D gene is named only where the DNA matches it firmly. Some rows mark clone size as missing; the rest say once, few, many or name a class of expanded clone.

clone_size j_call v_call d_call cdr3_aa cdr3_nt
. TRBJ2-6 TRBV5-4 TRBD1 CASSRTGTWANVLTF TGTGCCAGCAGCCGGACAGGGACTTGGGCCAACGTCCTGACTTTC
few TRBJ2-2 TRBV20-1 . CSARGRLLNTGELFF TGCAGTGCTAGAGGACGGTTGTTGAACACCGGGGAGCTGTTTTTT
many TRBJ1-5 TRBV15 . CATGLTGIQPQHF TGTGCCACTGGACTAACAGGGATTCAGCCCCAGCATTTT
. TRBJ2-2 TRBV7-3 TRBD2 CASSPQGGGVITGELFF TGTGCCAGCAGCCCCCAGGGCGGGGGGGTAATAACCGGGGAGCTGTTTTTT
. TRBJ1-1 TRBV3-1 . CASSQEGSGAFF TGTGCCAGCAGCCAAGAGGGGTCGGGAGCTTTCTTT
many TRBJ2-7 TRBV20-1 TRBD2 CSARDSGLAGTHEQYF TGCAGTGCTAGAGACAGCGGGCTAGCGGGCACCCACGAGCAGTACTTC
. TRBJ1-2 TRBV3-1 . CASSQGATNSAYGYTF TGTGCCAGCAGCCAAGGGGCAACGAACTCAGCCTATGGCTACACCTTC
. TRBJ2-2 TRBV10-3 . CAISPGNTGELFF TGTGCCATCAGCCCGGGGAACACCGGGGAGCTGTTTTTT
. TRBJ2-5 TRBV5-1 . CASSPGAAQETQYF TGCGCCAGCAGCCCTGGAGCTGCCCAAGAGACCCAGTACTTC
many TRBJ2-1 TRBV11-2 . CASSHRGGRYNEQFF TGTGCCAGCAGCCACCGGGGCGGGCGCTACAATGAGCAGTTCTTC